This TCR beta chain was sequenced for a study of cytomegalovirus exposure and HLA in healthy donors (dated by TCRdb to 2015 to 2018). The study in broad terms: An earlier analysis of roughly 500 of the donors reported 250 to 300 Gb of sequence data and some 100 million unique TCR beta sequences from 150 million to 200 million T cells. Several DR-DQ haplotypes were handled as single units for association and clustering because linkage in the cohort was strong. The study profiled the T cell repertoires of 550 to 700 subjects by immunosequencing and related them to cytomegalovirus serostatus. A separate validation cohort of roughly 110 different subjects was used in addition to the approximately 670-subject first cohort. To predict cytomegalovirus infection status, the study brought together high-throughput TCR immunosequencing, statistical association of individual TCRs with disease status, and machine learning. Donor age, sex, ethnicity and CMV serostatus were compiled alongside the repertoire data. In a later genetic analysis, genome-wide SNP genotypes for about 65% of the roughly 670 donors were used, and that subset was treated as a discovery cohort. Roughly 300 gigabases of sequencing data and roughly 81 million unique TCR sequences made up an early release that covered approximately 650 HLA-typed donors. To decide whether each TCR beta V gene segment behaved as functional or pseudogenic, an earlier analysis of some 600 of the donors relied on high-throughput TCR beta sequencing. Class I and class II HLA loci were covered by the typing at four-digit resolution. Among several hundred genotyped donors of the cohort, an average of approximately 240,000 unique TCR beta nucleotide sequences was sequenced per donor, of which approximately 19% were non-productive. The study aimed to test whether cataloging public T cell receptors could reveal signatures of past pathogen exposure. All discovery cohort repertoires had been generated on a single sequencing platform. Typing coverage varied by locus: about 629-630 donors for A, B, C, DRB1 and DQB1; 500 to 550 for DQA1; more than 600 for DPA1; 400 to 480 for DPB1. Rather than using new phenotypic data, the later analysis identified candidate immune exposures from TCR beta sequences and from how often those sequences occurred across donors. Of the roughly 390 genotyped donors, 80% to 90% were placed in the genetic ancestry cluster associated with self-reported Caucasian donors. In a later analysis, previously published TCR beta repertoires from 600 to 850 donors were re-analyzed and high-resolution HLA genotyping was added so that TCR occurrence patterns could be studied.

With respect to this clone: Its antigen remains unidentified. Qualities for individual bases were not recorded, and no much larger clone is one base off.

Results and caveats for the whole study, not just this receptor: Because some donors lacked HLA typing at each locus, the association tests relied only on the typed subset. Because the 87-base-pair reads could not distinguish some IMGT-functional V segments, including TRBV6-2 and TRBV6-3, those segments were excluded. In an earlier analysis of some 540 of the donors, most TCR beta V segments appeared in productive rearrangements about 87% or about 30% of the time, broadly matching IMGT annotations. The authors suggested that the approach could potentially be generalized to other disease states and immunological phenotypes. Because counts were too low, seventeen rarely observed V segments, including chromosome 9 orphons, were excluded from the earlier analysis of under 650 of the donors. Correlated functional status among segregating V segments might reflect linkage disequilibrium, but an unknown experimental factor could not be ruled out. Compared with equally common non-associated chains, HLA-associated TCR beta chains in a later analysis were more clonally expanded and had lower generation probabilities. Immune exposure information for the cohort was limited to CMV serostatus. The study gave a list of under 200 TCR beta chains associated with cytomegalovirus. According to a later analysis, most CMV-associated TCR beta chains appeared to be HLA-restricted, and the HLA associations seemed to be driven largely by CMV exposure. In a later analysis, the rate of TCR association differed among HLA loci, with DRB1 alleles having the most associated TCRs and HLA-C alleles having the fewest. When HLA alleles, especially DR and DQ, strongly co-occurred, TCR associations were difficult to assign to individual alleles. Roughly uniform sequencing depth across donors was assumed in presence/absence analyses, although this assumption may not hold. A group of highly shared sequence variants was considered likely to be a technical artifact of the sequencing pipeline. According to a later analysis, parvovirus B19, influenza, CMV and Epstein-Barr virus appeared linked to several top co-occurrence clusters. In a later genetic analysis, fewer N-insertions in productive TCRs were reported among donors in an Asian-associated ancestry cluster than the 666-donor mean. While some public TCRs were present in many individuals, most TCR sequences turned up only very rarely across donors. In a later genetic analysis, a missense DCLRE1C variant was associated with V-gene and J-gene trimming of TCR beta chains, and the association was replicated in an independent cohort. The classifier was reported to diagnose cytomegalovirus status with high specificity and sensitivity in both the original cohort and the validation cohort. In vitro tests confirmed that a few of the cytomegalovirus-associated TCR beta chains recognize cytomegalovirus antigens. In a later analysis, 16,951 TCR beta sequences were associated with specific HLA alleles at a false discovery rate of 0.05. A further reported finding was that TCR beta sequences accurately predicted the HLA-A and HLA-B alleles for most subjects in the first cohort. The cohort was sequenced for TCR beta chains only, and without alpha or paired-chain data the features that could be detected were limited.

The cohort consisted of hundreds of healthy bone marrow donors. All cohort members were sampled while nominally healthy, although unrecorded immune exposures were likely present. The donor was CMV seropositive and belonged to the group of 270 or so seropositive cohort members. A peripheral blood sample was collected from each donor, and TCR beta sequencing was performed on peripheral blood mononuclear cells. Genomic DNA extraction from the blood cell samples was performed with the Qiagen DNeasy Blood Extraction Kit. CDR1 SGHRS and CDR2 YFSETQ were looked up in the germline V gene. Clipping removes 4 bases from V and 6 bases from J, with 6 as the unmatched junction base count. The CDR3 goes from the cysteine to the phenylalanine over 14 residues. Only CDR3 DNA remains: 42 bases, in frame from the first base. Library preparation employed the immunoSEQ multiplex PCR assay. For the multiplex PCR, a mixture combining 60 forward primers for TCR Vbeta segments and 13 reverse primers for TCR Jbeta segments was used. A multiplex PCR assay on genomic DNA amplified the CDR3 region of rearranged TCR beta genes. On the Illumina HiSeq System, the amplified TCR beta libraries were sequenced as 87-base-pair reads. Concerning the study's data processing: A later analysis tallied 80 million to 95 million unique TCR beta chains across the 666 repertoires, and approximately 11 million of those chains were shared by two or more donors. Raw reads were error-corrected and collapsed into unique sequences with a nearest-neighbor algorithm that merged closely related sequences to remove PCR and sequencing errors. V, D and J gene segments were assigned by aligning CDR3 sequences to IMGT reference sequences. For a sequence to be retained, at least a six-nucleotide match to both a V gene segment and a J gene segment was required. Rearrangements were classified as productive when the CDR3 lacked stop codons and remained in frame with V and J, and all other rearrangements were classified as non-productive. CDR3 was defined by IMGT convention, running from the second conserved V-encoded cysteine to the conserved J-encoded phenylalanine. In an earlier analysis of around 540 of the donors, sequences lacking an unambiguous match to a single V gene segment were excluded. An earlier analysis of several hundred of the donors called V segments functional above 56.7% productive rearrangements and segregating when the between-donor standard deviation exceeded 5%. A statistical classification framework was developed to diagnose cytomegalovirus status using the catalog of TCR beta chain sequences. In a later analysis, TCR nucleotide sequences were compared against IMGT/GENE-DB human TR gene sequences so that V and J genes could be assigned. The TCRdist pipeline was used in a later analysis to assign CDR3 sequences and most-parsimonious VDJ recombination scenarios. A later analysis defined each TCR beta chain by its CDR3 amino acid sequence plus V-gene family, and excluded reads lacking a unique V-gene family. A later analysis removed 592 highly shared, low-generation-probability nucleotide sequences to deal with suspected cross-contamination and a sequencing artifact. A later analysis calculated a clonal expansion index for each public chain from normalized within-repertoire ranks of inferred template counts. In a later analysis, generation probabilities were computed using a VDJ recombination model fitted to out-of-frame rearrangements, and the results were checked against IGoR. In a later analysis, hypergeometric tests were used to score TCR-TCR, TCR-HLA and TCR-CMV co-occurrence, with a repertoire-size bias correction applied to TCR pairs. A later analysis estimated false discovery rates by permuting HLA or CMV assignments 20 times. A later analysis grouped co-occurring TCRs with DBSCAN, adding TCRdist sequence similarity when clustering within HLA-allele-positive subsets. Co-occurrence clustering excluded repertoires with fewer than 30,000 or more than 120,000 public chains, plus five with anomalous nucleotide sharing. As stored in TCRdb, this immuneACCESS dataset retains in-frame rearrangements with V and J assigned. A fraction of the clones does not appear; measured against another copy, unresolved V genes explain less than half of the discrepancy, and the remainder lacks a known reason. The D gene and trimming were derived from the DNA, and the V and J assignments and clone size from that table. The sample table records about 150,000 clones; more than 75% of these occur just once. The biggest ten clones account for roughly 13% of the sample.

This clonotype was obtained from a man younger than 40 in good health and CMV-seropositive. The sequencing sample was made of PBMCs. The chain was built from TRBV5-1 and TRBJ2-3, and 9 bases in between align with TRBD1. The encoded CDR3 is CASSPGQGLDTQYF. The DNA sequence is TGCGCCAGCAGCCCGGGACAGGGTTTGGATACGCAGTATTTT.